This entry lists 18 T cell receptor beta chains sequenced from one sample in a study of blood T cell repertoires in COVID-19. Assay used: immunoSEQ multiplex PCR; TCRdb lists only in-frame clones, some missing. Here the sample spans roughly 160,000 clones, about 88% being singletons. Source material: peripheral blood. These receptors originate from a man aged 55 to 70 with COVID-19, enrolled during active disease.

V gene TRBV4-3 combines with J gene TRBJ1-2, with D tentatively TRBD1 (6 bases). CDR1 LGHNA and CDR2 YSLEER come from the germline V gene. V shed 0 bases and J shed 3 bases, with 14 bases lying between them. The CDR3 consists of 16 residues. CDR3 sequence reads: CASSQDWGPRDYGYTF. The CDR3 DNA sequence: TGCGCCAGCAGCCAAGATTGGGGGCCAAGGGACTATGGCTACACCTTC.

The CDR3, as DNA: TGTGCCAGCAGACCTACGGGGGCAACTAATGAAAAACTGTTTTTT. It encodes CASRPTGATNEKLFF. The rearrangement uses TRBV28 and TRBJ1-4; tentatively, D is TRBD1 (5 bases). CDR3 size: 15 residues. CDR1 is MDHEN and CDR2 is SYDVKM in the germline V gene. Trimming took off 6 bases at V and 0 bases at J, with 11 bases between the two ends.

The chain uses TRBV25-1 and TRBJ1-4; D perhaps matches TRBD1 (5 bases). With 6 bases removed from V and 5 bases from J, the gap between germline ends came to 16 bases. Germline V gene lookup returns CDR1 MGHDK and CDR2 SYGVNS. CDR3 length: 15 amino acids. The CDR3 DNA is TGTGCCAGCAGGGATACCGGGGGACGAAATGAAAAACTGTTTTTT. Its protein product is CASRDTGGRNEKLFF.

This clone was observed once. This chain uses TRBV7-3 with TRBJ2-7, with 8 bases lining up with TRBD1. The CDR3 length is 15 residues. Losses at the gene ends were 5 bases for V and 3 bases for J; bases not matched to a gene: 9. Germline-derived CDR1 and CDR2 are SGHTA and FQGTGA. The chain's CDR3 is CASSRTGQELYEQYF. The CDR3 DNA reads as TGTGCCAGCAGCCGAACGGGACAGGAGCTCTACGAGCAGTACTTC.

The chain is built from TRBV7-2 and TRBJ1-5; possibly TRBD1 for D (6 bases). Trimming removed 5 bases from V and 3 bases from J, with 14 bases in between. Germline V gives CDR1 SGHTA, CDR2 FQGNSA. The CDR3 consists of 15 residues. The CDR3, as DNA: TGTGCCAGCAGCCCAGCGGACAGTACCAATCAGCCCCAGCATTTT. Encoded protein: CASSPADSTNQPQHF.

The chain joins TRBV24-1 to TRBJ2-1; 7 bases agree with TRBD1. Germline-derived CDR1 and CDR2 are KGHDR and SFDVKD. The J segment lost 5 bases and the V segment lost 3 bases, leaving 6 bases of the junction unmatched. The CDR3 contains 15 residues. The CDR3 protein is CATSDNRDSDNEQFF. CDR3 in DNA: TGTGCCACCAGTGATAATCGGGACAGCGACAATGAGCAGTTCTTC.

The rearrangement links TRBV7-9 to TRBJ1-2, with a weak D call TRBD1 (6 bases). This CDR3 has 15 residues. The V gene's germline CDR1 is SEHNR and CDR2 FQNEAQ (reference sequence). V lost 5 bases and J 4 bases, leaving 17 bases between the germline ends. In DNA form, the CDR3 reads TGTGCCAGCAGCCCCGGACAGACGAGGACCTATGGCTACACCTTC. Translation gives CASSPGQTRTYGYTF.

The rearrangement joins TRBV24-1 to TRBJ2-2; 8 bases align to TRBD1. J was trimmed by 4 bases and V by 7 bases; bases with no gene match: 7. The germline V gene encodes CDR1 KGHDR and CDR2 SFDVKD. CDR3 length: 15 residues. Written as DNA, the CDR3 is TGTGCCACCAGCCTGACAGGGGTGGGCACCGGGGAGCTGTTTTTT. Residues: CATSLTGVGTGELFF.

This clone was observed once. V is TRBV11-2 and J is TRBJ1-1, with a weak D call TRBD1 (5 bases). The CDR3 contains 14 residues. The V end lost 1 base, the J end lost 1 base, and 7 bases lay between the germline ends. CDR1 and CDR2 from the germline V gene are SGHAT and FQNNGV. DNA for the CDR3: TGTGCCAGCAGCTTAGGCACAGGGAACACTGAAGCTTTCTTT. Translating it yields CASSLGTGNTEAFF.

V is TRBV19 and J is TRBJ2-7, with TRBD1 matching over 8 bases. The germline gives CDR1 LNHDA, CDR2 SQIVND (reference sequence). CDR3 size: 14 residues. The ends lost 3 bases at V and 7 bases at J; junction bases unmatched: 8. CDR3 sequence (DNA): TGTGCCAGTAGTATCTCGACAGGGGAAAAAGAGCAGTACTTC. This gives the protein CASSISTGEKEQYF.

This chain uses TRBV7-3 with TRBJ2-7; possibly TRBD1 for D (6 bases). The germline V gene encodes CDR1 SGHTA and CDR2 FQGTGA. CDR3 length: 13 residues. V was clipped by 6 bases and J by 3 bases, with 12 bases between them. The CDR3 reads CASSRQEGYEQYF. The CDR3 bases are TGTGCCAGCAGTAGACAGGAAGGCTACGAGCAGTACTTC.

This chain uses TRBV24-1 with TRBJ2-5, with D perhaps TRBD2 (6 bases). CDR1 is KGHDR, CDR2 SFDVKD, per germline. The CDR3 loop spans 15 amino acids. V was cut by 4 bases and J by 5 bases, with 16 bases left in between. The CDR3 sequence is CATSDTGAQGETQYF. The CDR3, as DNA: TGTGCCACCAGTGACACGGGAGCCCAAGGGGAGACCCAGTACTTC.

Details on this clone: A junction end diverges from the germline sequence, so it may reflect a read error. V is TRBV7-7 and J is TRBJ2-5, with TRBD2 as a possible D gene (6 bases). CDR3 size: 14 residues. Germline values: CDR1 SSHAT, CDR2 FNYEAQ (reference sequence). CDR3 coding DNA: TGTGCTAGCAGCTGGGGGGAGAGCCAAGAGACCCAGTACTTC. Amino acid sequence: CASSWGESQETQYF. The full variable domain, rest sourced from reference TRBV7-7 and TRBJ2-5, is GAGVSQSPRYKVTKRGQDVTLRCDPISSHATLYWYQQALGQGPEFLTYFNYEAQPDKSGLPSDRFSAERPEGSISTLTIQRTEQRDSAMYRCASSWGESQETQYFGPGTRLLVL.

The chain uses TRBV3-1 (or the pseudogene TRBV3-2) and TRBJ1-5; TRBD1 matches at 8 bases. The CDR3 is 15 amino acids. From germline, CDR1 is LGHDT and CDR2 YNNKEL (reference sequence). Trimming took 1 base from V and 3 from J; bases not matched to a gene: 2. CDR3 region: CASSQGTGNNQPQHF. The CDR3 DNA follows: TGTGCCAGCAGCCAAGGGACAGGGAACAATCAGCCCCAGCATTTT.

The rearrangement joins TRBV30 to TRBJ1-5; the D gene is possibly TRBD1 (5 bases). Germline V gene data show CDR1 as GTSNPN and CDR2 as SVGIG (reference sequence). V was cut by 4 bases and J by 4 bases, with 11 bases left in between. The CDR3 length is 13 residues. The CDR3 bases are TGTGCCTGGAAGACTCAGGGAAATCAGCCCCAGCATTTT. This gives the protein CAWKTQGNQPQHF.

The chain employs TRBV7-3 and TRBJ2-3, with TRBD2 as a possible D gene (5 bases). The CDR3 runs to 14 residues. Trimming removed 9 bases from V and 2 bases from J, with 15 bases in between. CDR1 is SGHTA and CDR2 is FQGTGA in the germline V gene. The CDR3: CASSPGKITDTQYF. The CDR3 nucleotides read TGTGCCAGTTCACCGGGAAAGATCACAGATACGCAGTATTTT.

The chain uses TRBV19 and TRBJ2-7, with 7 bases identical to TRBD1. The CDR3 contains 17 residues. Germline assignment: CDR1 LNHDA and CDR2 SQIVND (reference sequence). Trimming at V came to 5 bases and at J to 0 bases, leaving 13 bases not matched to a gene. The CDR3 here is CASSPTPTGTDSYEQYF. Here the CDR3 DNA reads TGTGCCAGTAGTCCCACCCCGACAGGGACCGACTCCTACGAGCAGTACTTC. The full variable domain, in which reference TRBV19 and TRBJ2-7 provide the parts outside the CDR3, is DGGITQSPKYLFRKEGQNVTLSCEQNLNHDAMYWYRQDPGQGLRLIYYSQIVNDFQKGDIAEGYSVSREKKESFPLTVTSAQKNPTAFYLCASSPTPTGTDSYEQYFGPGTRLTVT.

The genes are TRBV7-9 and TRBJ2-7; 7 positions match TRBD1. This CDR3 is built from 16 residues. The V segment lost 1 base and the J segment 2 bases; nucleotides outside the gene matches: 8. Germline V gene data show CDR1 as SEHNR and CDR2 as FQNEAQ (reference sequence). The CDR3 DNA follows: TGTGCCAGCAGCTTAGTTGGAAGGGGACAGACCTACGAGCAGTACTTC. Translated: CASSLVGRGQTYEQYF. Using reference TRBV7-9 and TRBJ2-7 for the parts outside the CDR3, the full variable domain is DTGVSQNPRHKITKRGQNVTFRCDPISEHNRLYWYRQTLGQGPEFLTYFQNEAQLEKSRLLSDRFSAERPKGSFSTLEIQRTEQGDSAMYLCASSLVGRGQTYEQYFGPGTRLTVT.